This entry concerns a single TCR beta chain. Sequencing was performed with immunoSEQ multiplex PCR; in TCRdb, only in-frame clones are kept and a portion is missing. Found here are over 350,000 clones, about 85% of them singletons; the top ten hold 3% to 3.5%. This record belongs to a study of Ad26.COV2.S vaccination and SARS-CoV-2 variants. Regarding treatment: around 19 received Ad26.COV2.S at low or high dose, single or two shots; about 5 received placebo; per-sample allocation not given. Collection of the samples took place on day 63 after the first injection of vaccine or placebo. Trimming cost V 3 bases and J 3 bases, with 13 bases left between them. From germline, CDR1 is SGDLS and CDR2 YYNGEE. The CDR3 extends over 14 amino acids.

This receptor was identified in a person between 18 and 59 years old who received the Ad26.COV2.S COVID-19 vaccine or a placebo. The gene calls are TRBV9 and TRBJ2-7; perhaps TRBD1 as D (6 bases). The sample was peripheral blood, taken in a trial of Ad26.COV2.S vaccine versus placebo. This chain's CDR3 is CASSAGVVYYEQYF. The DNA for the CDR3 is TGTGCCAGCAGCGCAGGGGTTGTGTACTACGAGCAGTACTTC.